This entry lists 26 T cell receptor beta chains sequenced from one sample in a study of graft-versus-host responses after intestinal transplantation. Method: immunoSEQ multiplex PCR; TCRdb's copy keeps in-frame clones and lacks some. The sample has tens of thousands of clones, roughly 90% seen once. These receptors are not linked to any known antigen. The starting material was unstimulated CD8+ T cells sorted from spleen or lymph node cells, obtained before intestinal transplant. The receptors here all came from a human donor who received an intestinal transplant.

The chain links TRBV6-5 to TRBJ2-7, with D perhaps TRBD2 (5 bases). Germline-derived CDR1 and CDR2 are MNHEY and SVGAGI. V was cut by 0 bases and J by 5 bases, with 14 bases left in between. The CDR3 totals 15 residues. In nucleotides, the CDR3 is TGTGCCAGCAGTTACTCGTTAGGGAGCGTTCACGAGCAGTACTTC. It codes for CASSYSLGSVHEQYF.

This chain joins TRBV7-9 and TRBJ2-5, with TRBD1 matching over 7 bases. The CDR3 contains 14 residues. The V gene end was trimmed by 5 bases and the J gene end by 2 bases; junction bases not matched to a gene: 5. In germline, CDR1 is SEHNR, CDR2 FQNEAQ (reference sequence). CDR3 nucleotides: TGTGCCAGCAGCGCCCGGACAGGTCAAGAGACCCAGTACTTC. It encodes CASSARTGQETQYF.

The V gene is TRBV5-6, the J gene TRBJ2-7, with D perhaps matching TRBD1 (5 bases). This CDR3 is 15 amino acids long. Trimming cost V 0 bases and J 6 bases, with 16 bases left between them. Per germline, CDR1 SGHDT and CDR2 YYEEEE. CDR3 sequence reads: CASSLAAGLECEQYF. The CDR3 DNA reads as TGTGCCAGCAGCTTGGCGGCAGGGCTAGAGTGCGAGCAGTACTTC.

V and J are TRBV7-9 and TRBJ2-7; D gene unclear. Trimming shortened V by 6 bases and J by 1 base, and 10 bases separated the two germline ends. The germline gives CDR1 SEHNR, CDR2 FQNEAQ (reference sequence). The CDR3 contains 13 residues. The CDR3 loop reads CASSSGSSYEQYF. In nucleotides, the CDR3 is TGTGCCAGCAGTTCCGGGTCATCCTACGAGCAGTACTTC. Together with reference TRBV7-9 and TRBJ2-7, the CDR3 gives the full variable domain: DTGVSQNPRHKITKRGQNVTFRCDPISEHNRLYWYRQTLGQGPEFLTYFQNEAQLEKSRLLSDRFSAERPKGSFSTLEIQRTEQGDSAMYLCASSSGSSYEQYFGPGTRLTVT.

This clone came up once. The chain combines TRBV7-6 with TRBJ1-1; 7 nucleotides line up with TRBD1. The ends lost 6 bases at V and 1 base at J; junction bases unmatched: 5. Germline loops: CDR1 SGHVS, CDR2 FNYEAQ. This CDR3 contains 14 residues. The CDR3 sequence: CASSPGTENTEAFF. CDR3 bases: TGTGCCAGCAGTCCCGGGACAGAGAACACTGAAGCTTTCTTT.

The chain employs TRBV13 and TRBJ2-7; a possible D gene is TRBD2 (6 bases). CDR1 is PRHDT, CDR2 FYEKMQ, per germline (reference sequence). The CDR3 covers 14 residues. The V end was cut by 0 bases, the J end by 6 bases, with 12 bases between. CDR3 residues: CASSLGQGGAEQYF. The CDR3 bases are TGTGCCAGCAGCTTAGGCCAGGGAGGAGCCGAGCAGTACTTC.

The V and J genes are TRBV27 and TRBJ2-7; the D gene is possibly TRBD2 (5 bases). The germline V gene encodes CDR1 MNHEY and CDR2 SMNVEV (reference sequence). The CDR3 loop spans 15 amino acids. The germline V and J ends were trimmed by 3 bases and 3 bases, with 15 bases remaining between them. Written as DNA, the CDR3 is TGTGCCAGCAGTTTGAGGGCCGGGGATCGCTACGAGCAGTACTTC. Protein: CASSLRAGDRYEQYF.

V usage is TRBV27 and J usage is TRBJ2-7; 8 nucleotides agree with TRBD1. V dropped 5 bases and J dropped 2; count of bases not matched to a gene: 5. CDR3 length: 14 residues. CDR1 and CDR2 (germline): MNHEY, SMNVEV (reference sequence). In DNA, the CDR3 is TGTGCCAGCAGTCCCGGGACAGGTCCCTACGAGCAGTACTTC. Protein sequence: CASSPGTGPYEQYF.

The table lists this clone with a few counts. The chain uses TRBV19 and TRBJ1-3; 8 positions agree with TRBD1. V dropped 6 bases and J dropped 2; count of bases not matched to a gene: 3. The CDR3 totals 14 residues. The germline V gene has CDR1 LNHDA and CDR2 SQIVND (reference sequence). In DNA, the CDR3 is TGTGCCAGTAGCCTACAGGGGGCTGGAAACACCATATATTTT. This codes for CASSLQGAGNTIYF.

This clone was detected a few times. The chain combines TRBV15 with TRBJ2-1; 14 nucleotides match TRBD2. This CDR3 has 14 amino acids. Germline CDR1 is LNHNV and CDR2 is YYDKDF (reference sequence). Germline trimming cut 8 bases from V and 7 bases from J; bases unmatched to any gene: 4. This CDR3 reads CATRGTSGRNEQFF. Here the CDR3 DNA reads TGTGCCACCCGTGGGACTAGCGGGAGAAATGAGCAGTTCTTC.

The V gene is TRBV19, the J gene TRBJ1-2; TRBD1 might be the D (5 bases). The V and J ends lost 10 bases and 6 bases respectively, with 12 bases between them. The length of the CDR3 is 11 residues. Germline assignment: CDR1 LNHDA and CDR2 SQIVND (reference sequence). CDR3 sequence reads: CAKPGDDGYTF. In nucleotides, the CDR3 is TGTGCCAAACCGGGGGACGATGGCTACACCTTC. Using reference TRBV19 and TRBJ1-2 for the parts outside the CDR3, the full variable domain is DGGITQSPKYLFRKEGQNVTLSCEQNLNHDAMYWYRQDPGQGLRLIYYSQIVNDFQKGDIAEGYSVSREKKESFPLTVTSAQKNPTAFYLCAKPGDDGYTFGSGTRLTVV.

The CDR3 region is CASSLRALGTGHGYTF. CDR3 bases: TGTGCCAGCAGTTTGCGGGCGTTGGGGACAGGGCATGGCTACACCTTC. The V call is TRBV27, the J call TRBJ1-2, with 9 positions matching TRBD1. The CDR3 contains 16 residues. Trimming took 3 bases from V and 6 from J; bases not matched to a gene: 11. Germline V gene lookup returns CDR1 MNHEY and CDR2 SMNVEV (reference sequence).

The rearrangement links TRBV5-8 to TRBJ1-2; 10 bases are a match to TRBD1. The ends lost 4 bases at V and 8 bases at J; junction bases unmatched: 17. This CDR3 is built from 17 residues. Germline CDR1 reads SGHTS; CDR2 reads YDEGEE. CDR3 amino acids: CASSGHAYDRGPGGYTF. The CDR3, as DNA: TGTGCCAGCAGCGGCCATGCCTACGACAGGGGGCCAGGGGGCTACACCTTC.

This clone was seen once. The chain carries TRBV2 and TRBJ2-1, with TRBD2 matching over 13 bases. V was pared by 11 bases and J by 2 bases, with 15 bases of the junction left unmatched. The CDR3 runs to 18 residues. The germline gives CDR1 SNHLY, CDR2 FYNNEI. CDR3 sequence reads: CAYAPRRTSGGAYNEQFF. In DNA, the CDR3 is TGTGCCTATGCGCCCCGGAGGACTAGCGGGGGTGCCTACAATGAGCAGTTCTTC.

J is TRBJ1-1 and V is TRBV4-1; 8 bases match TRBD1. CDR3 length equals 15 residues. Germline CDR1 MGHRA, CDR2 YSYEKL. Unmatched junction bases numbered 1, after V lost 0 bases and J lost 1 base. The CDR3 protein is CASSQEGQANTEAFF. Written as DNA, the CDR3 is TGCGCCAGCAGCCAAGAGGGACAGGCGAACACTGAAGCTTTCTTT.

The chain recombines TRBV5-1 with TRBJ2-5; D uncertain. Germline V gene data show CDR1 as SGHRS and CDR2 as YFSETQ. Trimming shortened V by 0 bases and J by 2 bases, and 5 bases separated the two germline ends. The CDR3 sequence is 13 residues long. DNA for the CDR3: TGCGCCAGCAGCTTGGAGCCGCAAGAGACCCAGTACTTC. This gives the protein CASSLEPQETQYF.

The chain employs TRBV27 and TRBJ2-6; TRBD1 matches 10 bases. CDR3 length: 19 residues. The V and J ends lost 2 bases and 0 bases, in that order; junction bases with no gene match: 7. CDR1 MNHEY and CDR2 SMNVEV come from the germline V gene (reference sequence). Written as DNA, the CDR3 is TGTGCCAGCAGTTTAGTCCGGGACAGGGGACACTCTGGGGCCAACGTCCTGACTTTC. Its protein product is CASSLVRDRGHSGANVLTF.

The chain employs TRBV5-6 and TRBJ2-7, with 8 bases lining up with TRBD2. Trimming cost V 0 bases and J 0 bases; bases outside gene matches: 8. The germline gives CDR1 SGHDT, CDR2 YYEEEE. The CDR3 loop spans 17 amino acids. The CDR3: CASSLGLWREASYEQYF. The DNA of the CDR3 is TGTGCCAGCAGCTTGGGGTTGTGGCGGGAGGCCTCCTACGAGCAGTACTTC.

The V call is TRBV29-1, the J call TRBJ1-2, with TRBD1 identical over 9 bases. This CDR3 has 12 residues. Germline trimming cut 4 bases from V and 8 bases from J; bases unmatched to any gene: 5. Germline CDR1 SQVTM, CDR2 ANQGSEA. The CDR3 protein is CSVGTGEGGYTF. The CDR3 region has the DNA TGCAGCGTTGGGACAGGGGAGGGAGGCTACACCTTC.

V is TRBV4-1 and J is TRBJ2-7; D ambiguous. Trimming removed 4 bases from V and 4 bases from J, with 8 bases in between. The CDR3 has 12 residues. Germline V lookup: CDR1 MGHRA, CDR2 YSYEKL. This CDR3 is CASSPPSYEQYF. The CDR3 DNA reads TGCGCCAGCAGCCCACCCAGTTACGAGCAGTACTTC.

This chain links TRBV6-5 with TRBJ2-7; D might be TRBD2 (5 bases). Per the germline V gene, CDR1 is MNHEY and CDR2 is SVGAGI. The CDR3 is 14 amino acids. Trimming took off 4 bases at V and 0 bases at J, with 10 bases between the two ends. The CDR3 bases are TGTGCCAGCAGTTGGGAGAGGGACTCCTACGAGCAGTACTTC. Translated: CASSWERDSYEQYF.

This sequence joins TRBV11-2 and TRBJ2-2; 9 bases match TRBD2. This CDR3 region has 18 residues. The V and J ends lost 4 bases and 5 bases, in that order; junction bases with no gene match: 14. Germline V CDR1 and CDR2: SGHAT, FQNNGV. CDR3 DNA sequence: TGTGCCAGCAGCTCACCCCTAGCGGGAACAGGGAGGACCGGGGAGCTGTTTTTT. Encoded protein: CASSSPLAGTGRTGELFF.

The rearrangement joins TRBV10-1 to TRBJ2-2, with D possibly being TRBD1 (5 bases). V lost 8 bases and J 5 bases, leaving 12 bases between the germline ends. CDR1 and CDR2 from the germline V gene are WNHNN and SYGVQD (reference sequence). This CDR3 comprises 13 residues. CDR3 in amino acids: CASGRVETGELFF. The CDR3 DNA reads as TGCGCCAGCGGCAGGGTTGAAACCGGGGAGCTGTTTTTT.

This chain joins TRBV5-1 and TRBJ1-6; 12 bases are a match to TRBD1. Per the germline V gene, CDR1 is SGHRS and CDR2 is YFSETQ. CDR3 size: 16 residues. The junction had 8 bases not matched to a gene; V was cut back by 6 bases and J by 7 bases. The CDR3: CASKRRDRGRNSPLHF. The CDR3 DNA reads as TGCGCCAGCAAAAGGAGGGACAGGGGGCGGAATTCACCCCTCCACTTT. Using reference TRBV5-1 and TRBJ1-6 for the parts outside the CDR3, the full variable domain is KAGVTQTPRYLIKTRGQQVTLSCSPISGHRSVSWYQQTPGQGLQFLFEYFSETQRNKGNFPGRFSGRQFSNSRSEMNVSTLELGDSALYLCASKRRDRGRNSPLHFGNGTRLTVT.

J is TRBJ1-4 and V is TRBV29-1; 10 bases agree with TRBD1. The germline CDR1 and CDR2 sequences are SQVTM and ANQGSEA. The CDR3 covers 13 residues. J gave up 8 bases and V 7 bases, and 7 bases lay outside the gene matches. The CDR3 sequence: CSAWTGGDEKLFF. CDR3 in DNA: TGCAGCGCCTGGACAGGGGGAGACGAAAAACTGTTTTTT.

A single count supports this clone. The chain is built from TRBV27 and TRBJ1-1; 9 bases line up with TRBD1. Losses at the gene ends were 4 bases for V and 3 bases for J; bases not matched to a gene: 9. CDR3 size: 16 residues. Germline assignment: CDR1 MNHEY and CDR2 SMNVEV (reference sequence). The CDR3 region is CASSSSNRGRDTEAFF. CDR3 DNA: TGTGCCAGCAGTTCATCCAACAGGGGGCGAGACACTGAAGCTTTCTTT.